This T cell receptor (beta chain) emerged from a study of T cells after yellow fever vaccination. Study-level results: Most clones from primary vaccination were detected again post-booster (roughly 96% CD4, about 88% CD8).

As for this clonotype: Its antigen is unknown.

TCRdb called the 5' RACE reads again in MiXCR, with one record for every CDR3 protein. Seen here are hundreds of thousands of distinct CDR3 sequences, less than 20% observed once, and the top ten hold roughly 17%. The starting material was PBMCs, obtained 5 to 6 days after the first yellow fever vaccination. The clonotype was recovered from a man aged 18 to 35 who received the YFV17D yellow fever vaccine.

Written as DNA, the CDR3 is TGTGCCAGCAGCTCGACTAGCGGGGGACCCACAGATACGCAGTATTTT. Translated: CASSSTSGGPTDTQYF. The chain has TRBV12-3 or TRBV12-4 and TRBJ2-3; 12 nucleotides match TRBD2. The CDR3 extends over 16 amino acids. Losses at the gene ends were 6 bases for V and 2 bases for J; bases not matched to a gene: 6.